This T cell receptor beta chain was obtained from a study of T cells in localized non-small cell lung cancer. A word on this clone: Its specificity is not known.

General study points: Elevated circulating T cell density in blood was associated with longer overall survival. Only one tumor region went through sequencing, so heterogeneity may still be there. For the top 100 tumor clones, a median approximately 50 also appeared in adjacent lung. The highest T cell clonality was in uninvolved adjacent lung, above tumor.

Clones were read by immunoSEQ multiplex PCR, and TCRdb kept only the in-frame ones, dropping some. The sample has about 15,000 clones; 87% are singletons. Trimming removed 2 bases from V and 5 bases from J, with 17 bases in between. Per the germline V gene, CDR1 is MNHEY and CDR2 is SVGAGI. The CDR3 is 16 amino acids. The chain combines TRBV6-5 with TRBJ2-3; D might be TRBD2 (6 bases). The source material was peripheral blood mononuclear cells, sampled before any cancer treatment. The clonotype was recovered from a male donor at least 60 years old with stage II lung adenocarcinoma. The CDR3 DNA is TGTGCCAGCAGTTACGGGAGGAAGTCGGCACAAGATACGCAGTATTTT. Translation gives CASSYGRKSAQDTQYF.